A single sample is the source of the 25 T cell receptor beta chains below, sequenced in a study of T cell responses to AZD1222 COVID-19 vaccine. TCRdb's copy holds only in-frame clones and misses some; the assay was immunoSEQ multiplex PCR. In the table there are some 74,000 clones, 70% to 90% of which are singletons. This specimen consisted of peripheral blood, obtained 28 days after the second AZD1222 dose. The receptors come from an adult who received the AZD1222 COVID-19 vaccine.

V and J are TRBV5-4 and TRBJ1-3; the match to TRBD1 covers 7 bases. This CDR3 has 16 amino acids. Germline loops: CDR1 SGHNT, CDR2 YYREEE (reference sequence). Trimming removed 3 bases from V and 0 bases from J; junction bases left unmatched: 6. The CDR3 DNA reads TGTGCCAGCAGCTGGCCGGGGACAGCCTCTGGAAACACCATATATTTT. Amino acids: CASSWPGTASGNTIYF. Full variable domain (rest looked up from reference TRBV5-4 and TRBJ1-3): ETGVTQSPTHLIKTRGQQVTLRCSSQSGHNTVSWYQQALGQGPQFIFQYYREEENGRGNFPPRFSGLQFPNYSSELNVNALELDDSALYLCASSWPGTASGNTIYFGEGSWLTVV.

This chain uses TRBV9 with TRBJ2-2; D may be TRBD2 (6 bases). Deletions cut 0 bases from V and 0 bases from J, with 6 bases between. Germline V gene sequence: CDR1 SGDLS, CDR2 YYNGEE. The CDR3 is 15 amino acids. CDR3 in amino acids: CASSVAGANTGELFF. The CDR3 coding sequence is TGTGCCAGCAGCGTAGCGGGGGCGAACACCGGGGAGCTGTTTTTT. Filled out from reference TRBV9 and TRBJ2-2, the complete variable domain reads DSGVTQTPKHLITATGQRVTLRCSPRSGDLSVYWYQQSLDQGLQFLIQYYNGEERAKGNILERFSAQQFPDLHSELNLSSLELGDSALYFCASSVAGANTGELFFGEGSRLTVL.

The chain uses TRBV27 and TRBJ1-5; no clear D. V was clipped by 5 bases and J by 2 bases, with 16 bases between them. The CDR3 spans 16 residues. From germline, CDR1 is MNHEY and CDR2 SMNVEV (reference sequence). The CDR3 nucleotides read TGTGCCAGCAGTACTTACAGCGCCGAAGGCAATCAGCCCCAGCATTTT. It codes for CASSTYSAEGNQPQHF.

The chain recombines TRBV6-5 with TRBJ2-7; D may be TRBD1 (6 bases). The CDR3 sequence is 15 residues long. Germline values: CDR1 MNHEY, CDR2 SVGAGI. V was shortened by 4 bases and J by 0 bases, with 13 bases between the two germline ends. This CDR3 reads CASSSPGTSSYEQYF. CDR3 nucleotide sequence: TGTGCCAGCAGTTCCCCCGGGACATCCTCCTACGAGCAGTACTTC.

The chain has TRBV10-3 and TRBJ2-5; D unclear. Trimming stripped 0 bases from V and 3 bases from J, with 5 bases between. The CDR3 runs to 13 residues. Per germline, CDR1 ENHRY and CDR2 SYGVKD. This CDR3 reads CAISESQEETQYF. The CDR3 DNA reads TGTGCCATCAGTGAGTCGCAGGAAGAGACCCAGTACTTC.

This clone appeared a single time. The CDR3 DNA reads TGTGCCAGCACCCTCGAGCAGTTCTATGGCTACACCTTC. Its translation is CASTLEQFYGYTF. V gene TRBV12-3 or TRBV12-4 combines with J gene TRBJ1-2; D ambiguous. The CDR3 has 13 amino acids. The V gene lost 7 bases and the J gene lost 4 bases, with 13 bases spanning the gap.

This clone came up once. V gene TRBV27 combines with J gene TRBJ1-2, with a tentative D call TRBD1 (6 bases). This CDR3 comprises 12 residues. Germline CDR1 MNHEY, CDR2 SMNVEV (reference sequence). V lost 7 bases and J 8 bases, leaving 14 bases between the germline ends. The CDR3 sequence is CASMTNREGYTF. CDR3 in DNA: TGTGCCAGCATGACCAACAGGGAAGGCTACACCTTC.

This rearrangement joins TRBV7-9 to TRBJ2-6; no clear D. CDR3 length: 13 amino acids. Germline assignment: CDR1 SEHNR and CDR2 FQNEAQ (reference sequence). V was clipped by 6 bases and J by 0 bases, with 3 bases between them. The CDR3 spells CASSPSGANVLTF. The CDR3 DNA is TGTGCCAGCAGTCCCTCTGGGGCCAACGTCCTGACTTTC.

This clone was recorded only once. The chain has TRBV7-9 and TRBJ2-7; D is unresolved. CDR1 SEHNR and CDR2 FQNEAQ come from the germline V gene (reference sequence). This CDR3 comprises 12 residues. Trimming shortened V by 8 bases and J by 6 bases, and 14 bases separated the two germline ends. The CDR3 here is CASSRQLVEQYF. CDR3 DNA: TGTGCCAGCTCCCGACAACTTGTCGAGCAGTACTTC.

In regard to this clone: This specimen includes other DNA sequences encoding the same CDR3. The V call is TRBV7-3, the J call TRBJ2-3; D gene ambiguous. Germline CDR1 is SGHTA and CDR2 is FQGTGA. V lost 4 bases and J 2 bases, leaving 1 base between the germline ends. The CDR3 sequence is 11 residues long. The CDR3 region is CASSSTDTQYF. CDR3 nucleotide sequence: TGTGCCAGCAGCTCCACAGATACGCAGTATTTT.

By share, this clone counts as medium-sized. This chain connects TRBV3-1 (or the pseudogene TRBV3-2) to TRBJ1-1; the match to TRBD1 covers 8 bases. The CDR3 is made up of 15 amino acids. Germline loops: CDR1 LGHDT, CDR2 YNNKEL (reference sequence). Trimming removed 6 bases from V and 4 bases from J; junction bases left unmatched: 10. The CDR3 reads CASRQGGGGATEAFF. For the CDR3, the DNA is TGTGCCAGCAGACAGGGGGGGGGCGGTGCCACTGAAGCTTTCTTT.

V gene TRBV5-4 combines with J gene TRBJ2-7; no clear D. Germline CDR1 is SGHNT and CDR2 is YYREEE (reference sequence). The CDR3 totals 14 residues. The V and J ends lost 3 bases and 2 bases respectively, with 12 bases between them. CDR3 in DNA: TGTGCCAGCAGCTCGGCCGCCCGCCCCTACGAGCAGTACTTC. Protein sequence: CASSSAARPYEQYF.

V is TRBV7-2 and J is TRBJ2-1; 13 positions match TRBD2. The V gene's germline CDR1 is SGHTA and CDR2 FQGNSA. The V and J ends lost 6 bases and 0 bases, in that order; junction bases with no gene match: 5. The CDR3 contains 17 residues. The CDR3 sequence: CASRPTSGRTSYNEQFF. The CDR3 nucleotides read TGTGCCAGCAGGCCGACTAGCGGGAGGACCTCCTACAATGAGCAGTTCTTC.

The rearrangement links TRBV29-1 to TRBJ1-1; D call uncertain. CDR1 SQVTM and CDR2 ANQGSEA come from the germline V gene. This CDR3 has 12 amino acids. Deletions cut 4 bases from V and 6 bases from J, with 12 bases between. The chain's CDR3 is CSVGSGFAEAFF. The DNA for the CDR3 is TGCAGCGTTGGATCCGGGTTCGCTGAAGCTTTCTTT.

This chain uses TRBV18 with TRBJ2-7; 9 positions agree with TRBD2. Trimming removed 1 base from V and 1 base from J; junction bases left unmatched: 2. Germline CDR1 reads KGHSH; CDR2 reads LQKENI. The CDR3 extends over 15 amino acids. For the CDR3, the DNA is TGTGCCAGCTCACCACTAGCGGGAGTATCCTACGAGCAGTACTTC. Protein product: CASSPLAGVSYEQYF.

The rearrangement links TRBV10-3 to TRBJ1-3; the D gene is possibly TRBD1 (6 bases). With 2 bases removed from V and 1 base from J, the gap between germline ends came to 9 bases. The CDR3 is 15 amino acids. The germline gives CDR1 ENHRY, CDR2 SYGVKD. Here the CDR3 DNA reads TGTGCCATCAGTGAGAACAGGGCTTCTGGAAACACCATATATTTT. This encodes CAISENRASGNTIYF.

The chain carries TRBV7-8 and TRBJ2-7; D is undetermined. CDR1 SGHVS and CDR2 FQNEAQ come from the germline V gene. Trimming cost V 1 base and J 4 bases, with 8 bases left between them. The CDR3 length is 13 residues. CDR3 DNA: TGTGCCAGCAGCTTAGAATGGGGATACGAGCAGTACTTC. This sequence encodes CASSLEWGYEQYF.

This chain uses TRBV5-1 with TRBJ2-2; D unresolved. The CDR3 is 12 residues long. Trimming took off 2 bases at V and 3 bases at J, with 2 bases between the two ends. Per germline, CDR1 SGHRS and CDR2 YFSETQ. The CDR3 protein is CASSLYTGELFF. CDR3 in DNA: TGCGCCAGCAGCTTATACACCGGGGAGCTGTTTTTT.

On this clone itself: This specimen includes other DNA sequences encoding the same CDR3. The chain couples TRBV29-1 to TRBJ2-1; possible D gene TRBD1, 6 bases. Looked up from germline, CDR1 is SQVTM and CDR2 is ANQGSEA. The V end was cut by 3 bases, the J end by 4 bases, with 7 bases between. The CDR3 has 12 amino acids. CDR3 protein: CSVERGYNEQFF. The CDR3 nucleotides read TGCAGCGTTGAGAGGGGGTACAATGAGCAGTTCTTC.

The chain recombines TRBV7-9 with TRBJ2-5, with D possibly matching TRBD2 (5 bases). Germline loops: CDR1 SEHNR, CDR2 FQNEAQ (reference sequence). This CDR3 comprises 14 residues. V shed 2 bases and J shed 5 bases, with 12 bases lying between them. CDR3 bases: TGTGCCAGCAGCTTACTTGAGGGCCGGGAGACCCAGTACTTC. Translation gives CASSLLEGRETQYF. Based on the CDR3 plus reference TRBV7-9 and TRBJ2-5, the full variable domain is DTGVSQNPRHKITKRGQNVTFRCDPISEHNRLYWYRQTLGQGPEFLTYFQNEAQLEKSRLLSDRFSAERPKGSFSTLEIQRTEQGDSAMYLCASSLLEGRETQYFGPGTRLLVL.

This chain joins TRBV10-3 and TRBJ2-2; no clear D. Germline V CDR1 and CDR2: ENHRY, SYGVKD. Trimming removed 6 bases from V and 1 base from J, with 12 bases in between. CDR3 length equals 15 residues. CDR3 in DNA: TGTGCCATCAGGGGCAGTTTACTGAACACCGGGGAGCTGTTTTTT. Its protein is CAIRGSLLNTGELFF.

The chain employs TRBV4-3 and TRBJ1-4; D remains unclear. The CDR3 is made up of 18 amino acids. Germline loops: CDR1 LGHNA, CDR2 YSLEER. Trimming removed 1 base at V and 0 bases at J, with 15 bases between. Here the CDR3 DNA reads TGCGCCAGCAGCCAAGGGTCCGCGACCCACTCAACTAATGAAAAACTGTTTTTT. Translating it yields CASSQGSATHSTNEKLFF.

This rearrangement joins TRBV6-2 or TRBV6-3 to TRBJ1-3; 10 nucleotides line up with TRBD1. The trim removed 4 bases at V and 4 bases at J, leaving 7 bases unmatched. Germline assignment: CDR1 MNHEY and CDR2 SVGEGT. The CDR3 covers 16 residues. This chain's CDR3 is CASSSAGTGDGNTIYF. CDR3 bases: TGTGCCAGCAGTTCCGCCGGGACAGGGGACGGAAACACCATATATTTT.

This clone has only a few counts. The chain joins TRBV5-6 to TRBJ2-2; 11 bases agree with TRBD2. The CDR3 runs 16 residues. Losses at the gene ends were 0 bases for V and 3 bases for J; bases not matched to a gene: 1. The germline gives CDR1 SGHDT, CDR2 YYEEEE. CDR3 protein: CASSLGLAGYTGELFF. CDR3 nucleotides: TGTGCCAGCAGCTTGGGACTAGCGGGGTACACCGGGGAGCTGTTTTTT.

The V and J genes are TRBV6-5 and TRBJ2-1; D unresolved. This CDR3 region has 15 residues. The ends were cut back, 4 bases at V and 0 bases at J, with 10 bases in the middle. Germline V CDR1 and CDR2: MNHEY, SVGAGI. CDR3 in DNA: TGTGCCAGCAGTTTTAGCCGGAGCTCCTACAATGAGCAGTTCTTC. Translated: CASSFSRSSYNEQFF.